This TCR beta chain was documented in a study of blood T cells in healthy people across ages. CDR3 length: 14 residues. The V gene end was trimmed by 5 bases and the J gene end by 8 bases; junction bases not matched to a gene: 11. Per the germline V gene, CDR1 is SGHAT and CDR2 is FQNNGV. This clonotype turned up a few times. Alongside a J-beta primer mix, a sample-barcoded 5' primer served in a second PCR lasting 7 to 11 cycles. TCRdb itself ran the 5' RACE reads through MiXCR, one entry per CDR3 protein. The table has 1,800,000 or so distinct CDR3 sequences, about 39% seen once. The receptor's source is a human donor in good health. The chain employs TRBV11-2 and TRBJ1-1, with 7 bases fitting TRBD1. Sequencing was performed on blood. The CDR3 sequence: CASSLDRVAGEAFF. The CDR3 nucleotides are TGTGCCAGCAGCCTCGACAGGGTTGCTGGGGAAGCTTTCTTT.